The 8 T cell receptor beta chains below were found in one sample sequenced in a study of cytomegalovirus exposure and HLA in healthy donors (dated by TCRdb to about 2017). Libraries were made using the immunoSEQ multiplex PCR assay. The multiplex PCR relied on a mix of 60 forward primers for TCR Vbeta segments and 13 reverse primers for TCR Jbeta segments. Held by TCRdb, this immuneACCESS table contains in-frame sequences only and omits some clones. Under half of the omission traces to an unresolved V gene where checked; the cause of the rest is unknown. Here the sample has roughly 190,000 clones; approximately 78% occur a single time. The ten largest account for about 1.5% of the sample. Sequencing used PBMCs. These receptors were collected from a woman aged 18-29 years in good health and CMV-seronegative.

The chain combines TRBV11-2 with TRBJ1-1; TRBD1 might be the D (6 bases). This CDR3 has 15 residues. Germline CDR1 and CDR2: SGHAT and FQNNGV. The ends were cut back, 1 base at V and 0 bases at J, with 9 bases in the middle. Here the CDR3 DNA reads TGTGCCAGCAGCTTAGGGGGGGGCTTGAACACTGAAGCTTTCTTT. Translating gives CASSLGGGLNTEAFF.

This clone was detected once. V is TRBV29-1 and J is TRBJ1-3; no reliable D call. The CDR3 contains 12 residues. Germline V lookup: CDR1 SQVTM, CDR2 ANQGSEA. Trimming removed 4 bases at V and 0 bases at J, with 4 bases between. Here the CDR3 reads CSVGVSGNTIYF. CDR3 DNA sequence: TGCAGCGTTGGAGTCTCTGGAAACACCATATATTTT.

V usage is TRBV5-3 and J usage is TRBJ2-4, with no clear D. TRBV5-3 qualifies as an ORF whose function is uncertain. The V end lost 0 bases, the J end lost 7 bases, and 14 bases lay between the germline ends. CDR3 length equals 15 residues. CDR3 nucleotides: TGTGCCAGAAGCTTGGGTGGGCCAAAAAGGAACATTCAGTACTTC. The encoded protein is CARSLGGPKRNIQYF.

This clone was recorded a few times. The CDR3 DNA reads TGTGCCAGCAGAACCAGGGGGCACGTCTACGAGCAGTACTTC. Translation: CASRTRGHVYEQYF. The chain couples TRBV2 to TRBJ2-7; 8 bases match TRBD1. Germline CDR1 reads SNHLY; CDR2 reads FYNNEI. The CDR3 contains 14 residues. Trimming at V came to 6 bases and at J to 3 bases, leaving 7 bases not matched to a gene. The full variable domain, its missing parts supplied by reference TRBV2 and TRBJ2-7, is EPEVTQTPSHQVTQMGQEVILRCVPISNHLYFYWYRQILGQKVEFLVSFYNNEISEKSEIFDDQFSVERPDGSNFTLKIRSTKLEDSAMYFCASRTRGHVYEQYFGPGTRLTVT.

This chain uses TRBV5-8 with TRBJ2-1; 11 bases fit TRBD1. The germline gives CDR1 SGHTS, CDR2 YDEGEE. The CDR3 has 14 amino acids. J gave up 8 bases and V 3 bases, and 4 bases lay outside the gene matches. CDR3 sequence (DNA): TGTGCCAGCAGCTCCCGGACAGGGGGCGATGAGCAGTTCTTC. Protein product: CASSSRTGGDEQFF.

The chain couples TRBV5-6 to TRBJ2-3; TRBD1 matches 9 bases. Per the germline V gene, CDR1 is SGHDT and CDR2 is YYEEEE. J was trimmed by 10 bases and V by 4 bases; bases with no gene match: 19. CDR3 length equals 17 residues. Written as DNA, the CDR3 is TGTGCCAGCAGCCCCCTCGGGGGGACAGGGCTTGGTGAAGCGCAGTATTTT. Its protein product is CASSPLGGTGLGEAQYF.

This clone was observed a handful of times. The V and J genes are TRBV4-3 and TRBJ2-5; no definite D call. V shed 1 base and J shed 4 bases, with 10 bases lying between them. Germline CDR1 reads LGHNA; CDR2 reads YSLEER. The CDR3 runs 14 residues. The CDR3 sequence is CASSQASQRETQYF. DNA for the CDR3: TGCGCCAGCAGCCAAGCGTCACAAAGAGAGACCCAGTACTTC.

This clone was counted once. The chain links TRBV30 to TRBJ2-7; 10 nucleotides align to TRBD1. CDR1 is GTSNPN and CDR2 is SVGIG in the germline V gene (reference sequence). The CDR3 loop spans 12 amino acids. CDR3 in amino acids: CAGRDRGYEQYV. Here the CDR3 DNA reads TGTGCCGGGAGGGACAGGGGATACGAGCAGTACGTC.